Listed below are T cell receptor beta chains from one sample, sequenced in a study of blood T cell repertoires in COVID-19. Clones were read by immunoSEQ multiplex PCR, and TCRdb kept only the in-frame ones, dropping some. The table includes about 350,000 clones, less than 90% detected once. The sequenced sample consisted of PBMCs or T cells enriched from blood (not recorded which). The receptors come from a woman between 25 and 40 years old who had recovered from COVID-19. Each CDR3 is given with its conserved first and last residue. A D gene is named only where the DNA matches it firmly. The listing skips clone size in some rows; elsewhere it reads once, few, many or a size class.

j_call clone_size d_call v_call cdr3_nt cdr3_aa
TRBJ2-7 - - TRBV5-1 TGCGCCAGCAGCTCTCCCAATTTGCCCTACTACGAGCAGTACTTC CASSSPNLPYYEQYF
TRBJ1-2 once - TRBV19 TGTGCCAGTGAAAAAGGGTGGAGGTTTGGTGGCTACACCTTC CASEKGWRFGGYTF
TRBJ2-3 - TRBD2 TRBV5-1 TGCGCCAGCAGCTTGGGCCTGATAGCGGGAAGCACAGATACGCAGTATTTT CASSLGLIAGSTDTQYF
TRBJ2-7 - - TRBV2 TGTGCCAGCAGTGAAAACGGGGGTCTCTACGAGCAGTACTTC CASSENGGLYEQYF
TRBJ2-3 once TRBD2 TRBV9 TGTGCCAGCAGCGCCTTCAGCGGGGGGTACGCAGATACGCAGTATTTT CASSAFSGGYADTQYF
TRBJ1-2 few TRBD1 TRBV6-5 TGTGCCAGCAGTTACGGCTCCGGGACAGGGGTCGGCTACACCTTC CASSYGSGTGVGYTF
TRBJ2-6 - - TRBV28 TGTGCCAGCAGCCCCCCAAAAACAACAGGGGCCAACGTCCTGACTTTC CASSPPKTTGANVLTF
TRBJ2-1 - - TRBV5-6 TGTGCCAGCAGCTGGGGCCCCCATGAGCAGTTCTTC CASSWGPHEQFF
TRBJ1-5 once - TRBV2 TGTGCCAGCAGAGTGGGACAATCCAGCAATCAGCCCCAGCATTTT CASRVGQSSNQPQHF
TRBJ2-1 once - TRBV19 TGTGCCACCCAAACTGGGCTCCTCAATGAGCAGTTCTTC CATQTGLLNEQFF
TRBJ2-7 - - TRBV18 TGTGCCAGCTCACCATCGTCCAGGGGAGGGTACGAGCAGTACTTC CASSPSSRGGYEQYF
TRBJ2-5 - - TRBV4-1 TGCGCCAGCAGCCAAGAGCTCCCGCAGGGAGGGACCCAGTACTTC CASSQELPQGGTQYF
TRBJ2-1 - - TRBV3-1/TRBV3-2 TGTGCCAGCAGCCGAACGGAGGGGAATGAGCAGTTCTTC CASSRTEGNEQFF
TRBJ1-5 - TRBD1 TRBV30 TGTGCCTGGACGACAGGGGAGTATCAGCCCCAGCATTTT CAWTTGEYQPQHF
TRBJ2-5 - TRBD1 TRBV11-2 TGTGCCAGCAGCGCGCGACAGGGGGGGGTGAGTGAGACCCAGTACTTC CASSARQGGVSETQYF
TRBJ2-2 - - TRBV14 TGTGCCAGCAGCAACAGGAACACCGGGGAGCTGTTTTTT CASSNRNTGELFF
TRBJ2-7 - TRBD2 TRBV11-2 TGTGCCAGCAGCACCACGGGAGGCGGGCAGAGGGTAACGTACGAGCAGTACTTC CASSTTGGGQRVTYEQYF
TRBJ1-1 - - TRBV7-9 TGTGCCAGCAGCTCCAATTGGGGGGGAAGTTCGACCACTGAAGCTTTCTTT CASSSNWGGSSTTEAFF
TRBJ2-3 - - TRBV15 TGTGCCACCAGCAGAGACGGTCAGGTCACAGATACGCAGTATTTT CATSRDGQVTDTQYF
TRBJ2-7 - - TRBV7-6 TGTGCCAGCAGCTTAAAACCTCCCGGGACATCTCCCTACGAGCAGTACTTC CASSLKPPGTSPYEQYF
TRBJ2-1 once TRBD2 TRBV19 TGTGCCACGAGACTAGCGGGAGGGTCAGGTGAGCAGTTCTTC CATRLAGGSGEQFF
TRBJ2-7 few TRBD2 TRBV2 TGTGCCAGCAGTGCGAGCGGGAGCAGTTCCTACGAGCAGTACTTC CASSASGSSSYEQYF
TRBJ1-3 - - TRBV6-2/TRBV6-3 TGTGCCAGCAGCAAACAGGGAGCCTCTGGAAACACCATATATTTT CASSKQGASGNTIYF
TRBJ2-2 - - TRBV19 TGTGCCAGTAGTATACTAGGTTACGAAAAGGCCGGGGAGCTGTTTTTT CASSILGYEKAGELFF
TRBJ1-1 - - TRBV3-1/TRBV3-2 TGTGCCAGCAGCCAAGATCAGGGGACCACTGAAGCTTTCTTT CASSQDQGTTEAFF
TRBJ1-5 - - TRBV4-1 TGCGCCAGCAGCCAAGATTCCCGGGGGAGTGAAGCTCAGCCCCAGCATTTT CASSQDSRGSEAQPQHF
TRBJ2-6 - - TRBV18 TGTGCCAGCTCACCATCCCCGATGGGGCTCTCTGGGGCCAACGTCCTGACTTTC CASSPSPMGLSGANVLTF
TRBJ1-4 - TRBD1 TRBV27 TGTGCCAGCAGTTTATTAGGGACAGGGCGCGAAAAACTGTTTTTT CASSLLGTGREKLFF
TRBJ1-5 - - TRBV6-2/TRBV6-3 TGTGCCAGCAGTTGGCCGCGGGAAGACCATAGCAATCAGCCCCAGCATTTT CASSWPREDHSNQPQHF
TRBJ2-2 - TRBD2 TRBV6-5 TGTGCCAGCAGAGGACTAGCGAACACCGGGGAGCTGTTTTTT CASRGLANTGELFF
TRBJ2-3 - TRBD2 TRBV5-4 TGTGCCAGCAGCTTGTTAGCGGGAGGAACAGATACGCAGTATTTT CASSLLAGGTDTQYF
TRBJ2-7 - - TRBV6-2/TRBV6-3 TGTGCCAGCAGTACACGGGACTTTTCAAATTACGAGCAGTACTTC CASSTRDFSNYEQYF
TRBJ2-7 - - TRBV7-3 TGTGCCAGCAGCCCCGGACTCTCCTACGAGCAGTACTTC CASSPGLSYEQYF
TRBJ2-5 - - TRBV5-8 TGTGCCAGCACTTCGGGGACCCAGTACTTC CASTSGTQYF
TRBJ1-2 - - TRBV7-2 TGTGCCAGCAGCTTAGCTTTGCAGGGCGGTGGCTACACCTTC CASSLALQGGGYTF
TRBJ1-1 - - TRBV6-5 TGTGCCAGCAGGCTACAGGGGAACACTGAAGCTTTCTTT CASRLQGNTEAFF
TRBJ1-1 - TRBD1 TRBV6-5 TGTGCCAGCAGTTTCCGGGACAGGGAGACTGAAGCTTTCTTT CASSFRDRETEAFF